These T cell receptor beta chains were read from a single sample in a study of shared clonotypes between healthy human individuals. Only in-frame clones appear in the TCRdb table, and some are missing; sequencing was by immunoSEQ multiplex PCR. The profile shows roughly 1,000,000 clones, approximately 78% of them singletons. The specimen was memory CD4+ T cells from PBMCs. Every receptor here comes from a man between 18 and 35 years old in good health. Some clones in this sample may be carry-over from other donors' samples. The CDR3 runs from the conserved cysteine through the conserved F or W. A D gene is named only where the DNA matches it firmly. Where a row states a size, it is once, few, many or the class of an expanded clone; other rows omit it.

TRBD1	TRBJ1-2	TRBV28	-	CASSLSATGYYGYTF	TGTGCCAGCAGCCTTTCCGCGACAGGGTACTATGGCTACACCTTC
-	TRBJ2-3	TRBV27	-	CASSLGPGSDTQYF	TGTGCCAGCAGCCTAGGGCCGGGGTCAGATACGCAGTATTTT
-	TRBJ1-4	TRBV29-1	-	CSVRQALNEKLFF	TGCAGCGTCCGACAGGCCCTCAATGAAAAACTGTTTTTT
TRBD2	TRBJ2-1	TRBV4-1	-	CASSQEDWGGSEFF	TGCGCCAGCAGCCAAGAGGATTGGGGGGGTTCGGAGTTCTTC
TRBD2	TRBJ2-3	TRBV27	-	CASSLRSGSSLYTDTQYF	TGTGCCAGCAGCTTACGGAGCGGGAGCTCACTGTACACAGATACGCAGTATTTT
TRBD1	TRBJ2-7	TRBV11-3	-	CASSRGQGYEQYF	TGTGCCAGCAGCCGCGGACAGGGCTACGAGCAGTACTTC
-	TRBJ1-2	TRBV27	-	CASSLSEGGGYTF	TGTGCCAGCAGTTTATCGGAGGGGGGAGGCTACACCTTC
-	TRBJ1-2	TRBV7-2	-	CASSLNHRRGSNYGYTF	TGTGCCAGCAGCTTAAACCACAGGAGGGGATCTAACTATGGCTACACCTTC
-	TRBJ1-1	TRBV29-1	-	CSVEEVRDTEAFF	TGCAGCGTTGAAGAAGTAAGGGACACTGAAGCTTTCTTT
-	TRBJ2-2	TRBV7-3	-	CASSAYTGELFF	TGTGCCAGCAGCGCATACACCGGGGAGCTGTTTTTT
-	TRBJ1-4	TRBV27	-	CASSFAGAANEKLFF	TGTGCCAGCAGTTTTGCGGGGGCAGCTAATGAAAAACTGTTTTTT
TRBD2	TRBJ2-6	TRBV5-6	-	CASSLQRGSSGANVLTF	TGTGCCAGCAGCTTGCAGCGGGGGAGCTCTGGGGCCAACGTCCTGACTTTC
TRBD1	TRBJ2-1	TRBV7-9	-	CASSLVAGTGDEQFF	TGTGCCAGCAGCTTAGTGGCTGGGACAGGGGATGAGCAGTTCTTC
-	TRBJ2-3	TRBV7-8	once	CASSLASASTDTQYF	TGTGCCAGCAGCTTAGCTAGTGCTAGCACAGATACGCAGTATTTT
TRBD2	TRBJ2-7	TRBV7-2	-	CASSTSGGNHEQYF	TGTGCCAGCAGCACTAGCGGGGGGAACCACGAGCAGTACTTC
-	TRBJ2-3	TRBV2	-	CASSRAGRTDTQYF	TGTGCCAGCTCGAGAGCGGGCCGCACAGATACGCAGTATTTT
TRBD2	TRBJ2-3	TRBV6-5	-	CASSSLGSGSTDTQYF	TGTGCCAGCAGTTCCCTGGGTAGCGGGAGCACAGATACGCAGTATTTT
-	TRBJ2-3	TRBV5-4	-	CASSPQGVTDTQYF	TGTGCCAGCAGCCCACAGGGTGTAACAGATACGCAGTATTTT
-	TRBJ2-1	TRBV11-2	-	CASSPLRGNSYNEQFF	TGTGCCAGCAGCCCCCTACGCGGGAACTCCTACAATGAGCAGTTCTTC
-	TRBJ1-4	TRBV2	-	CATRQENTNEKLFF	TGTGCCACCCGACAGGAGAACACTAATGAAAAACTGTTTTTT
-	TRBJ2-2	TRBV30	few	CAWRWWGLAGELFF	TGTGCCTGGAGGTGGTGGGGTTTGGCCGGGGAGCTGTTTTTT
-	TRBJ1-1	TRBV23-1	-	CASSNRKYMNTEAFF	TGCGCCAGCAGCAATCGGAAGTACATGAACACTGAAGCTTTCTTT
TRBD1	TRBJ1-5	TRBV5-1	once	CASSLVAGGDQPQHF	TGCGCCAGCAGCTTGGTGGCAGGGGGTGATCAGCCCCAGCATTTT
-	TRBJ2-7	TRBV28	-	CASRGGTGKGAEQYF	TGTGCCAGCAGGGGGGGTACAGGGAAAGGTGCCGAGCAGTACTTC
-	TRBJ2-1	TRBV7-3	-	CASSLGRSNEQFF	TGTGCCAGCAGCTTAGGGCGGTCCAATGAGCAGTTCTTC
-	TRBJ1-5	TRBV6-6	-	CASSPRPYRNQPQHF	TGTGCCAGCAGTCCGCGCCCATACCGTAATCAGCCCCAGCATTTT
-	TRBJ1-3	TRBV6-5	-	CASNNRAGNTIYF	TGTGCCAGCAATAACCGGGCGGGAAACACCATATATTTT
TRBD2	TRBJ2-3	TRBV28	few	CASKTSGRTRGDTQYF	TGTGCCAGCAAGACTAGCGGGAGGACTCGGGGAGATACGCAGTATTTT
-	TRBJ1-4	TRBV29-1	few	CSVTGTADEKLFF	TGCAGCGTCACCGGGACGGCAGATGAAAAACTGTTTTTT
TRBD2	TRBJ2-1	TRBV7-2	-	CASSLGGPPGEQFF	TGTGCCAGCAGCTTGGGAGGGCCCCCGGGTGAGCAGTTCTTC
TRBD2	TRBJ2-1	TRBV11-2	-	CASSLDAGGAYNEQFF	TGTGCCAGCAGCTTAGACGCGGGAGGGGCCTACAATGAGCAGTTCTTC
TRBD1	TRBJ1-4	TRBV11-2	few	CASSRSGTGIANEKLFF	TGTGCCAGCAGCCGTTCCGGGACAGGGATTGCTAATGAAAAACTGTTTTTT
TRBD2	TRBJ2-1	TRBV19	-	CASSIGWRENDEQFF	TGTGCCAGTAGTATCGGTTGGCGGGAGAACGATGAGCAGTTCTTC
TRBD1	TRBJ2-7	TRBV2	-	CASRRTGGSYEQYF	TGTGCCAGCAGGCGGACAGGTGGCTCCTACGAGCAGTACTTC
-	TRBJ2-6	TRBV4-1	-	CASSQDRGSNSGANVLTF	TGCGCCAGCAGCCAAGATCGTGGCAGTAACTCTGGGGCCAACGTCCTGACTTTC
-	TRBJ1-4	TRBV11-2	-	CASSLDFGATTNEKLFF	TGTGCCAGCAGCTTAGATTTCGGAGCCACAACTAATGAAAAACTGTTTTTT
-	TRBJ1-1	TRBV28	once	CASSLFLRGGGTEAFF	TGTGCCAGCAGTCTCTTCCTTCGGGGTGGAGGGACTGAAGCTTTCTTT
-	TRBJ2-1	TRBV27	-	CASRGGEWRKDNEQFF	TGTGCCAGCAGAGGGGGTGAGTGGAGGAAAGACAATGAGCAGTTCTTC
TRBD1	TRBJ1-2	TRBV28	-	CASRIASGQGSVGGYTF	TGTGCCAGCAGGATCGCCTCGGGACAGGGGTCGGTGGGAGGCTACACCTTC
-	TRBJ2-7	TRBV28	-	CASSLPGVYEQYF	TGTGCCAGCAGTTTACCTGGGGTTTACGAGCAGTACTTC
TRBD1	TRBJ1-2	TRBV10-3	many	CAISGLRDSTYYGYTF	TGTGCCATCAGCGGGCTACGGGACAGCACTTACTATGGCTACACCTTC
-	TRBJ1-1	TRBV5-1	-	CASSLTGNTEAFF	TGCGCCAGCAGCCTGACAGGTAACACTGAAGCTTTCTTT
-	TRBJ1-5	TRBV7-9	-	CASSLSPDNQPQHF	TGTGCCAGCAGCTTATCGCCTGACAATCAGCCCCAGCATTTT
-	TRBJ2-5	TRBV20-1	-	CSAGVRETQYF	TGCAGTGCTGGGGTAAGAGAGACCCAGTACTTC
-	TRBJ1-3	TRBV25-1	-	CASSEYLAGNTIYF	TGTGCCAGCAGTGAATATTTGGCTGGAAACACCATATATTTT
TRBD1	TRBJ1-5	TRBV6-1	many	CASTLGQGGNQPQHF	TGTGCCAGCACCCTAGGACAGGGGGGCAATCAGCCCCAGCATTTT
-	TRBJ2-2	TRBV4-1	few	CASSQELGSRAPDTGELFF	TGCGCCAGCAGCCAAGAACTAGGGAGCAGGGCCCCGGACACCGGGGAGCTGTTTTTT
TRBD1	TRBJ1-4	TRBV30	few	CAWSHRGGNEKLFF	TGTGCCTGGAGCCACAGGGGTGGTAATGAAAAACTGTTTTTT
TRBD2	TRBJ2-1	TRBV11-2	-	CASSSQAGSSYNEQFF	TGTGCCAGCAGCTCTCAAGCGGGGAGCTCCTACAATGAGCAGTTCTTC
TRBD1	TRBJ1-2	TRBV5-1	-	CASSLGITGDLGYGYTF	TGCGCCAGCAGCTTGGGTATCACAGGGGATCTTGGCTATGGCTACACCTTC
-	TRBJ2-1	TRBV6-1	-	CASSDRGYNEQFF	TGTGCCAGCAGTGATCGCGGGTACAATGAGCAGTTCTTC
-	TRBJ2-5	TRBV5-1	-	CASSLSLRQETQYF	TGCGCCAGCAGCTTGAGTCTGCGGCAAGAGACCCAGTACTTC
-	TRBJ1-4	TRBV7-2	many	CASSLSHQGGKLFF	TGTGCCAGCAGCTTATCCCATCAAGGGGGGAAACTGTTTTTT
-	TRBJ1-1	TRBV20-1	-	CRGEGDTEAFF	TGCAGGGGGGAGGGGGACACTGAAGCTTTCTTT